The 7 T cell receptor beta chains below were found in one sample sequenced in a study of blood T cell repertoires in COVID-19. Assay used: immunoSEQ multiplex PCR; TCRdb lists only in-frame clones, some missing. Altogether some 300,000 clones are present, 88% being singletons, with the ten largest covering 2% to 2.5%. Source material: PBMCs or T cells enriched from blood (not recorded which). Receptors were obtained from a woman aged 60-70 years in a cohort exposed to, infected with or recovered from COVID-19 (not recorded which).

This chain uses TRBV5-4 with TRBJ1-2; 9 bases align to TRBD1. Trimming took 0 bases from V and 7 from J; bases not matched to a gene: 7. Germline V gives CDR1 SGHNT, CDR2 YYREEE (reference sequence). The CDR3 consists of 15 residues. CDR3 region: CASSLGQGERGGYTF. The CDR3 region has the DNA TGTGCCAGCAGCTTGGGACAGGGGGAAAGGGGTGGCTACACCTTC. The variable domain in full, with the rest retrieved from reference TRBV5-4 and TRBJ1-2, is ETGVTQSPTHLIKTRGQQVTLRCSSQSGHNTVSWYQQALGQGPQFIFQYYREEENGRGNFPPRFSGLQFPNYSSELNVNALELDDSALYLCASSLGQGERGGYTFGSGTRLTVV.

The V gene is TRBV4-3, the J gene TRBJ2-3, with TRBD2 identical over 13 bases. The germline V gene has CDR1 LGHNA and CDR2 YSLEER. The CDR3 totals 17 residues. With 3 bases clipped from V and 4 bases from J, the junction kept 7 bases outside the gene matches. Here the CDR3 DNA reads TGCGCCAGCAGCCAGGATCGGACTAGCGGGAGTTCAGATACGCAGTATTTT. Translation gives CASSQDRTSGSSDTQYF.

The chain carries TRBV3-1 (or the pseudogene TRBV3-2) and TRBJ2-1, with D possibly TRBD2 on 6 matching bases. Trimming took 0 bases from V and 0 from J, leaving 9 bases between them. Germline CDR1 LGHDT, CDR2 YNNKEL (reference sequence). CDR3 size: 16 residues. CDR3 sequence (DNA): TGTGCCAGCAGCCAAGATGTGGGGGGCTCCTACAATGAGCAGTTCTTC. It specifies CASSQDVGGSYNEQFF.

The chain carries TRBV6-2 or TRBV6-3 and TRBJ1-5; D is uncertain. The CDR3 contains 15 residues. The germline V and J ends were trimmed by 3 bases and 0 bases, with 9 bases remaining between them. The V gene's germline CDR1 is MNHEY and CDR2 SVGEGT. The CDR3 loop reads CASSYNTLSNQPQHF. CDR3 nucleotide sequence: TGTGCCAGCAGTTATAATACTCTTAGCAATCAGCCCCAGCATTTT.

The rearrangement uses TRBV5-1 and TRBJ2-1; D remains unclear. V lost 5 bases and J lost 4, with 13 bases in between. This CDR3 contains 14 residues. The germline V gene has CDR1 SGHRS and CDR2 YFSETQ. Here the CDR3 DNA reads TGCGCCAGCAGTCCGTCCCTAGATTACAATGAGCAGTTCTTC. It is translated as CASSPSLDYNEQFF.

This chain links TRBV4-1 with TRBJ1-1; TRBD1 is a possible D gene (6 bases). From germline, CDR1 is MGHRA and CDR2 YSYEKL. The V end was cut by 0 bases, the J end by 1 base, with 6 bases between. The CDR3 spans 14 residues. Here the CDR3 DNA reads TGCGCCAGCAGCCAAGAACAGGGGAACACTGAAGCTTTCTTT. The encoded protein is CASSQEQGNTEAFF.

J is TRBJ1-5 and V is TRBV28; D may be TRBD1 (6 bases). V lost 5 bases, J lost 2 bases, and 25 bases lay in between. Germline V lookup: CDR1 MDHEN, CDR2 SYDVKM. The CDR3 covers 19 residues. This chain's CDR3 is CASSTFGAGVRSGNQPQHF. In DNA form, the CDR3 reads TGTGCCAGCAGTACTTTCGGGGCAGGGGTAAGGAGTGGCAATCAGCCCCAGCATTTT.